This section outlines one TCR beta chain sequence together with its context. The CDR3 spans 16 residues. V shed 5 bases and J shed 8 bases, with 22 bases lying between them. Germline CDR1 MRHNA, CDR2 SNTAGT. Per the original methods: Reference gene primers were amplified, and this amplification served to estimate nucleated cell counts. Clones were read by immunoSEQ multiplex PCR, and TCRdb kept only the in-frame ones, dropping some. The V and J calls and the clone size are those of that table, but D and trimming were determined from the DNA. The table includes tens of thousands of clones, about nine tenths detected once. These data are taken from a study of blood T cell repertoires in COVID-19. Study context: COVID-19 samples collected from the United States, Italy and Spain covered acute and convalescent phases.

The TCR sequence derives from a human donor in a cohort sampled during active COVID-19. Material for sequencing was peripheral blood. This chain uses TRBV6-4 with TRBJ2-1, with D perhaps TRBD2 (6 bases). Here the CDR3 DNA reads TGTGCCAGCAGTAGAACCGGGGGAGCGACCGCCGATGAGCAGTTCTTC. This sequence encodes CASSRTGGATADEQFF.